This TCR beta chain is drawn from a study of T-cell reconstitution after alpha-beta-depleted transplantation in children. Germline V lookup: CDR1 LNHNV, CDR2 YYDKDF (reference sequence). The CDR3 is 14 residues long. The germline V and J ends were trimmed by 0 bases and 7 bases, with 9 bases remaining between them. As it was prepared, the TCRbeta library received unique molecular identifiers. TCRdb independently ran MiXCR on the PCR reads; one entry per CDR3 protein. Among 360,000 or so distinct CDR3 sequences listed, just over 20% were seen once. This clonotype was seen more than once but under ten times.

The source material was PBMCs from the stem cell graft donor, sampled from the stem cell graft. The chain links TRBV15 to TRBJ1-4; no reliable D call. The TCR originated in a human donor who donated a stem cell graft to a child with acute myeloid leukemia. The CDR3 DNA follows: TGTGCCACCAGCAGAGATCTCCAGAGTGAAAAACTGTTTTTT. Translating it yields CATSRDLQSEKLFF.